The 8 T cell receptor beta chains in this list originate from one sample, sequenced in a study of identical twins. MiXCR, applied by TCRdb to the 5' RACE reads, yields one record per CDR3 protein. Counted here are more than 1.5 million distinct CDR3 sequences, roughly a third occurring once; the ten biggest clones make up around 0.25%. The material sequenced was cord blood. Every receptor here comes from a newborn girl in good health.

This clonotype was seen only a few times. CDR3 sequence reads: CASSLGIGTSIKQETQYF. CDR3 DNA sequence: TGTGCCAGCAGCTTAGGAATCGGGACTAGTATTAAACAAGAGACCCAGTACTTC. V gene TRBV7-9 combines with J gene TRBJ2-5; 8 bases are shared with TRBD2. With 1 base clipped from V and 2 bases from J, the junction kept 12 bases outside the gene matches. Per germline, CDR1 SEHNR and CDR2 FQNEAQ (reference sequence). There are 18 residues in the CDR3.

This clonotype was recorded a few times. The V call is TRBV13, the J call TRBJ1-1; tentatively, D is TRBD1 (5 bases). The CDR3 sequence is 16 residues long. Germline CDR1 and CDR2: PRHDT and FYEKMQ (reference sequence). The V end was cut by 5 bases, the J end by 0 bases, with 16 bases between. For the CDR3, the DNA is TGTGCCAGCAGCCCGATAACAGGATTCATGAACACTGAAGCTTTCTTT. Its translation is CASSPITGFMNTEAFF.

This clonotype was detected only a few times. The chain is built from TRBV27 and TRBJ1-2; tentative D call: TRBD1 (6 bases). CDR1 MNHEY and CDR2 SMNVEV come from the germline V gene (reference sequence). Trimming took 5 bases from V and 5 from J, leaving 18 bases between them. The CDR3 is 15 amino acids. CDR3 protein: CASSPRDNTLYGYTF. The CDR3 DNA reads TGTGCCAGCAGTCCCCGGGACAACACCCTTTATGGCTACACCTTC.

This rearrangement joins TRBV20-1 to TRBJ1-5; D remains ambiguous. V was shortened by 2 bases and J by 0 bases, with 8 bases between the two germline ends. The germline V gene encodes CDR1 DFQATT and CDR2 SNEGSKA (reference sequence). The CDR3 length is 14 residues. The DNA for the CDR3 is TGCAGTGCTAGAAATAGGGTTAGCAATCAGCCCCAGCATTTT. Amino acids: CSARNRVSNQPQHF.

The chain carries TRBV7-9 and TRBJ1-2; D call uncertain. The V end was cut by 1 base, the J end by 7 bases, with 16 bases between. Germline V gene sequence: CDR1 SEHNR, CDR2 FQNEAQ (reference sequence). The CDR3 runs to 15 residues. The CDR3 region is CASSLVMGSPPGYTF. The CDR3 DNA reads as TGTGCCAGCAGCTTAGTGATGGGCAGCCCCCCTGGCTACACCTTC.

A few counts support this clonotype. The genes are TRBV25-1 and TRBJ1-1, with TRBD1 matching over 7 bases. With 6 bases clipped from V and 6 bases from J, the junction kept 10 bases outside the gene matches. CDR1 MGHDK and CDR2 SYGVNS come from the germline V gene. This CDR3 comprises 14 residues. This CDR3 reads CASRGPGQPSEAFF. The CDR3 bases are TGTGCCAGCAGGGGACCGGGACAGCCTTCTGAAGCTTTCTTT.

The rearrangement uses TRBV29-1 and TRBJ1-1, with D perhaps TRBD1 (5 bases). This CDR3 spans 14 amino acids. Trimming pared 5 bases from V and 4 bases from J, leaving 17 bases between. The germline CDR1 and CDR2 sequences are SQVTM and ANQGSEA. CDR3 sequence reads: CSVRSRVGGTEAFF. In nucleotides, the CDR3 is TGCAGCGTTAGATCCAGGGTGGGCGGCACTGAAGCTTTCTTT.

The chain uses TRBV13 and TRBJ2-7; 10 nucleotides align to TRBD2. This CDR3 has 16 residues. CDR1 PRHDT and CDR2 FYEKMQ come from the germline V gene (reference sequence). With V trimmed by 5 bases and J by 1 base, 8 bases remained unmatched. CDR3 DNA sequence: TGTGCCAGCAGCGCCATTACTAGCGGGGTATCCTACGAGCAGTACTTC. It yields the protein CASSAITSGVSYEQYF.